This entry concerns a single TCR beta chain. Its specificity is not known. PCR used 60 Vbeta primers and 13 Jbeta primers. In the study's own analysis: Around 11 million shared chains were among the roughly 80 million unique TCR beta chains that a later analysis counted. Libraries were prepared by immunoSEQ multiplex PCR; TCRdb keeps only in-frame clonotypes and omits some of them. V and J calls and clone size are given by that table; D and trimming were obtained from the DNA. The sample holds about 140,000 clones. The entry originates in a study of cytomegalovirus exposure and HLA in healthy donors. Study results and caveats: TCR beta chains associated with HLA were, in a later analysis, more clonally expanded than equally common others. Later analysis identified 17,000 or so TCR beta sequences associated with HLA alleles, using a false discovery rate threshold of 0.05. As a later analysis revealed, the rate of TCR association differed by HLA locus, with DRB1 most and HLA-C fewest.

The germline V gene has CDR1 SEHNR and CDR2 FQNEAQ (reference sequence). Trimming removed 1 base from V and 2 bases from J, with 15 bases in between. There are 17 residues in the CDR3. The sample taken for sequencing was PBMCs. The clonotype originates from a middle-aged man in good health and CMV-seronegative. The chain recombines TRBV7-9 with TRBJ1-5; D is possibly TRBD1 (5 bases). CDR3 nucleotide sequence: TGTGCCAGCAGCTTAGGACGGGGGAACCTACGCAATCAGCCCCAGCATTTT. Translation: CASSLGRGNLRNQPQHF. Filled out from reference TRBV7-9 and TRBJ1-5, the complete variable domain reads DTGVSQNPRHKITKRGQNVTFRCDPISEHNRLYWYRQTLGQGPEFLTYFQNEAQLEKSRLLSDRFSAERPKGSFSTLEIQRTEQGDSAMYLCASSLGRGNLRNQPQHFGDGTRLSIL.